These T cell receptor beta chains were read from a single sample in a study of regulatory T cells in long-lasting Graves disease. TCRdb analysed the multiplex PCR reads with MiXCR anew, one entry per CDR3 protein. The sample includes roughly 220,000 distinct CDR3 sequences, around 16% of them seen just once. The input for sequencing was peripheral blood mononuclear cells (PBMCs), taken at new diagnosis, from a patient treated with antithyroid drugs. The receptors were gathered from a female donor with Graves disease. The CDR3 runs from the conserved cysteine through the conserved F or W. The D gene is left open where the match is weak. Not every row has a clone size; where given, it reads once, few, many or a size class.

V gene: TRBV9; D gene: TRBD2; CDR3 length: 16; clone size: many; J gene: TRBJ2-3; CDR3 DNA: TGTGCCAGCAGCACAGGACTAGCGAGAGGCACAGATACGCAGTATTTT; CDR3 protein: CASSTGLARGTDTQYF
V gene: TRBV10-3; D gene: .; CDR3 length: 12; clone size: many; J gene: TRBJ1-2; CDR3 DNA: TGTGCCATCGGGGACCCAGACTATGGCTACACCTTC; CDR3 protein: CAIGDPDYGYTF
V gene: TRBV19; D gene: .; CDR3 length: 13; clone size: many; J gene: TRBJ2-5; CDR3 DNA: TGTGCCAGTAGTATGGGCGTGGAGTGGTCCCAGTACTTC; CDR3 protein: CASSMGVEWSQYF
V gene: TRBV24-1; D gene: .; CDR3 length: 12; clone size: .; J gene: TRBJ2-5; CDR3 DNA: TGTGCCACCAGAGGAATATCGGAGACCCAGTACTTC; CDR3 protein: CATRGISETQYF
V gene: TRBV7-8; D gene: .; CDR3 length: 14; clone size: .; J gene: TRBJ2-3; CDR3 DNA: TGTGCCACCCTTTCCGGAGGAAGCACAGATACGCAGTATTTT; CDR3 protein: CATLSGGSTDTQYF
V gene: TRBV6-2/TRBV6-3; D gene: .; CDR3 length: 10; clone size: many; J gene: TRBJ1-1; CDR3 DNA: TGTGCCAGCAGTGCCCCAGAAGCTTTCTTT; CDR3 protein: CASSAPEAFF
V gene: TRBV5-1; D gene: TRBD2; CDR3 length: 16; clone size: .; J gene: TRBJ2-3; CDR3 DNA: TGCGCCAGCAGCGGCGGACTAGCGGGACACACAGATACGCAGTATTTT; CDR3 protein: CASSGGLAGHTDTQYF
V gene: TRBV20-1; D gene: .; CDR3 length: 15; clone size: many; J gene: TRBJ2-3; CDR3 DNA: TGCAGTGCCACGGACGGAGATCTAGCACAGAATACGCAGTATTTT; CDR3 protein: CSATDGDLAQNTQYF
V gene: TRBV12-3/TRBV12-4; D gene: TRBD1; CDR3 length: 15; clone size: many; J gene: TRBJ1-3; CDR3 DNA: TGTGCCAGCAGTCTAGCCGGGACAGACCCCCGAGGGGGATATTTT; CDR3 protein: CASSLAGTDPRGGYF
V gene: TRBV6-1; D gene: TRBD2; CDR3 length: 14; clone size: many; J gene: TRBJ2-2; CDR3 DNA: TGTGCCAGCAGTGGGCTAGCGGACACCGGGGAGCTGTTTTTT; CDR3 protein: CASSGLADTGELFF
V gene: TRBV30; D gene: TRBD1; CDR3 length: 12; clone size: many; J gene: TRBJ1-2; CDR3 DNA: TGTGCCTGGTTCCGGGACAGTCGGCCCCTCACCTTC; CDR3 protein: CAWFRDSRPLTF
V gene: TRBV4-3; D gene: .; CDR3 length: 12; clone size: .; J gene: TRBJ2-1; CDR3 DNA: TGCGCCAGCAGCCTTACAGGAGCAGAGCAGTTCTTC; CDR3 protein: CASSLTGAEQFF
V gene: TRBV11-3; D gene: .; CDR3 length: 16; clone size: many; J gene: TRBJ2-1; CDR3 DNA: TGTGCCAGCAGCTTAGTTGGTGGTCTTACCTACAATGAGCAGTTCTTC; CDR3 protein: CASSLVGGLTYNEQFF
V gene: TRBV27; D gene: .; CDR3 length: 15; clone size: .; J gene: TRBJ2-5; CDR3 DNA: TGTGCCAGCAGTTTGTCGGGTGGGTCTTCAGAGACCCAGTACTTC; CDR3 protein: CASSLSGGSSETQYF
V gene: TRBV20-1; D gene: TRBD2; CDR3 length: 16; clone size: few; J gene: TRBJ2-1; CDR3 DNA: TGCGCCAACCTGGGACTAGCGGACCTTTTTGGGAATGAGCAGTTCTTC; CDR3 protein: CANLGLADLFGNEQFF
V gene: TRBV2; D gene: TRBD2; CDR3 length: 20; clone size: many; J gene: TRBJ2-1; CDR3 DNA: TGTGCCAGCAGTGAATACCCCAGCCTGACTAGCGGGAGGAGTCGGGATGAGCAGTTCTTC; CDR3 protein: CASSEYPSLTSGRSRDEQFF
V gene: TRBV4-3; D gene: TRBD1; CDR3 length: 15; clone size: many; J gene: TRBJ2-7; CDR3 DNA: TGCGCCAGCAGCCAAGTATACAGGGGTCCCTACGAGCAGTACTTC; CDR3 protein: CASSQVYRGPYEQYF
V gene: TRBV6-9; D gene: .; CDR3 length: 17; clone size: .; J gene: TRBJ2-3; CDR3 DNA: TGTGCCAGCAGTTACGATAACGGAGACATGGGCTCAGATACGCAGTATTTT; CDR3 protein: CASSYDNGDMGSDTQYF
V gene: TRBV11-1; D gene: TRBD2; CDR3 length: 17; clone size: .; J gene: TRBJ2-2; CDR3 DNA: TGTGCCAGCAGCTCGGGACTAGCGGCACGTAATACCGGGGAGCTGTTTTTT; CDR3 protein: CASSSGLAARNTGELFF
V gene: TRBV11-2; D gene: TRBD2; CDR3 length: 20; clone size: many; J gene: TRBJ2-1; CDR3 DNA: TGTGCCAGCAGCTTAGACGGGGGGACTAGCGCCTACCCAAGATACAATGAGCAGTTCTTC; CDR3 protein: CASSLDGGTSAYPRYNEQFF
V gene: TRBV11-2; D gene: .; CDR3 length: 13; clone size: .; J gene: TRBJ2-2; CDR3 DNA: TGTGCCAGCAGCTTAAGTCTCAACGGGGAGCTGTTTTTT; CDR3 protein: CASSLSLNGELFF
V gene: TRBV6-2/TRBV6-3; D gene: .; CDR3 length: 15; clone size: many; J gene: TRBJ2-5; CDR3 DNA: TGTGCCAGCAGGGTCATTGGGGGCCCTAAAGGGACCCAGTACTTC; CDR3 protein: CASRVIGGPKGTQYF
V gene: TRBV11-3; D gene: .; CDR3 length: 14; clone size: many; J gene: TRBJ2-5; CDR3 DNA: TGTGCCAGCAGCTTAAGTCAGGGTGAAGAGACCCAGTACTTC; CDR3 protein: CASSLSQGEETQYF
V gene: TRBV5-6; D gene: TRBD2; CDR3 length: 17; clone size: few; J gene: TRBJ2-1; CDR3 DNA: TGTGCCAGCAGCTTTGCCCGGACTAGCGGGAGTGGCAATGAGCAGTTCTTC; CDR3 protein: CASSFARTSGSGNEQFF
V gene: TRBV9; D gene: TRBD1; CDR3 length: 16; clone size: many; J gene: TRBJ1-4; CDR3 DNA: TGTGCCAGCAGCGTATCCAGACAGGGCCCTAATGAAAAACTGTTTTTT; CDR3 protein: CASSVSRQGPNEKLFF
V gene: TRBV6-2/TRBV6-3; D gene: .; CDR3 length: 15; clone size: many; J gene: TRBJ2-5; CDR3 DNA: TGTGCCAGCAGTCCCGGACAGCCTCCTCAAGAGACCCAGTACTTC; CDR3 protein: CASSPGQPPQETQYF
V gene: TRBV29-1; D gene: .; CDR3 length: 13; clone size: many; J gene: TRBJ1-3; CDR3 DNA: TGCAGCGTTGAAAAGGGCTCTGGAAACACCATATATTTT; CDR3 protein: CSVEKGSGNTIYF
V gene: TRBV11-2; D gene: .; CDR3 length: 15; clone size: many; J gene: TRBJ2-7; CDR3 DNA: TGTGCCAGCAGCTTAGTATCTGGGGCGCTATACGAGCAGTACTTC; CDR3 protein: CASSLVSGALYEQYF
V gene: TRBV18; D gene: .; CDR3 length: 13; clone size: many; J gene: TRBJ1-1; CDR3 DNA: TGTGCCAGCTCACGAAGAGAAGACACTGAAGCTTTCTTT; CDR3 protein: CASSRREDTEAFF
V gene: TRBV20-1; D gene: .; CDR3 length: 15; clone size: few; J gene: TRBJ2-1; CDR3 DNA: TGCAGTGCTAGAGAACCCTTTGGGCGTCAAAATTTTGAGTTCTTC; CDR3 protein: CSAREPFGRQNFEFF
V gene: TRBV20-1; D gene: .; CDR3 length: 13; clone size: few; J gene: TRBJ1-4; CDR3 DNA: TGCAGTGCTAGTAAGGACAGTAATGAAAAACTGTTTTTT; CDR3 protein: CSASKDSNEKLFF
V gene: TRBV28; D gene: .; CDR3 length: 13; clone size: many; J gene: TRBJ1-2; CDR3 DNA: TGTGCCAGCAGTGCCGGGAATAACTATGGCTACACCTTC; CDR3 protein: CASSAGNNYGYTF
V gene: TRBV3-1; D gene: TRBD2; CDR3 length: 15; clone size: many; J gene: TRBJ2-7; CDR3 DNA: TGTGCCAGCAGCCAGGCCGGGGGAGGGAGTTACGAGCAGTACTTC; CDR3 protein: CASSQAGGGSYEQYF
V gene: TRBV11-2; D gene: TRBD1; CDR3 length: 16; clone size: many; J gene: TRBJ2-7; CDR3 DNA: TGTGCCAGCAGCTTAGGGGCCGGGACAGGGCTCCGCGAGCAGTACTTC; CDR3 protein: CASSLGAGTGLREQYF